The 20 T cell receptor beta chains presented below share a single source sample, sequenced in a study of blood T cells in healthy people across ages. A sample-barcoded 5' primer and a J-beta primer mix were used in a second PCR of about 6 to 11 cycles. TCRdb re-called the 5' RACE reads with MiXCR, one entry per CDR3 protein. Among about 1,400,000 distinct CDR3 sequences, approximately 59% were seen once, and the ten largest hold approximately 7%. Source material: blood. These receptors came from a man between 18 and 29 years old in good health.

CDR3 sequence reads: CASSLTRGPAKNIQYF. The CDR3 nucleotides read TGTGCCAGCAGCCTCACTCGGGGCCCGGCCAAAAACATTCAGTACTTC. The chain combines TRBV7-9 with TRBJ2-4; TRBD1 or TRBD2 may be the D gene (5 bases each). CDR1 and CDR2 from the germline V gene are SEHNR and FQNEAQ (reference sequence). The CDR3 sequence is 16 residues long. Trimming took off 5 bases at V and 1 base at J, with 15 bases between the two ends.

The chain links TRBV6-2 or TRBV6-3 to TRBJ1-5; D might be TRBD1 (5 bases). CDR1 and CDR2 (germline): MNHEY, SVGEGT. The V end was cut by 7 bases, the J end by 6 bases, with 22 bases between. CDR3 length: 16 residues. The CDR3 coding sequence is TGTGCCAGCACCGTACCTGGACACCCGGGAGGTCAGCCCCAGCATTTT. This encodes CASTVPGHPGGQPQHF.

The J gene is TRBJ2-3, the V gene TRBV28; D call uncertain. Trimming cost V 7 bases and J 3 bases, with 8 bases left between them. The germline V gene has CDR1 MDHEN and CDR2 SYDVKM. This CDR3 comprises 12 residues. DNA for the CDR3: TGTGCCAGCAACCTACAGACAGATACGCAGTATTTT. It specifies CASNLQTDTQYF.

The rearrangement uses TRBV27 and TRBJ2-4; D is unresolved. With 6 bases removed from V and 7 bases from J, the gap between germline ends came to 13 bases. CDR1 is MNHEY, CDR2 SMNVEV, per germline (reference sequence). This CDR3 is built from 13 residues. The CDR3 sequence is CASSSGVENIQYF. The CDR3 region has the DNA TGTGCCAGCAGCTCTGGGGTCGAGAACATTCAGTACTTC.

This chain links TRBV7-9 with TRBJ1-4; 8 bases align to TRBD1. The germline V gene encodes CDR1 SEHNR and CDR2 FQNEAQ (reference sequence). V lost 4 bases and J lost 6; bases outside the gene matches: 4. The CDR3 runs 14 residues. This chain's CDR3 is CASSSGGAYEKLFF. The CDR3 DNA follows: TGTGCCAGCAGCTCAGGGGGCGCCTATGAAAAACTGTTTTTT.

There are a few counts of this clonotype. This sequence joins TRBV2 and TRBJ2-3, with 7 nucleotides matching TRBD2. Germline V gene sequence: CDR1 SNHLY, CDR2 FYNNEI. J gave up 0 bases and V 8 bases, and 2 bases lay outside the gene matches. The CDR3 spans 13 residues. CDR3 amino acids: CASGDYSTDTQYF. CDR3 DNA sequence: TGTGCCAGCGGGGACTATAGCACAGATACGCAGTATTTT.

The V gene is TRBV29-1, the J gene TRBJ1-3, with no clear D. The CDR3 runs to 13 residues. Germline V gives CDR1 SQVTM, CDR2 ANQGSEA. With 4 bases removed from V and 1 base from J, the gap between germline ends came to 8 bases. The CDR3 DNA is TGCAGCGTTGTTTCTGTATCTGGAAACACCATATATTTT. Translation gives CSVVSVSGNTIYF.

This clonotype was seen more than once but under ten times. J is TRBJ2-2 and V is TRBV27, with 14 bases fitting TRBD2. The germline gives CDR1 MNHEY, CDR2 SMNVEV (reference sequence). V dropped 5 bases and J dropped 7; count of bases not matched to a gene: 6. The CDR3 runs 16 residues. This CDR3 reads CASSQGLAGAVGELFF. The CDR3 nucleotides read TGTGCCAGCAGTCAGGGACTAGCGGGAGCGGTCGGGGAGCTGTTTTTT.

The rearrangement uses TRBV12-5 and TRBJ2-3; 8 bases agree with TRBD1. CDR1 and CDR2 from the germline V gene are LGHNT and FRNRAP. There are 15 residues in the CDR3. After removal of 4 bases from V and 4 bases from J, the junction contained 7 bases not matched to a gene. CDR3 region: CASGSTDREADTQYF. Here the CDR3 DNA reads TGTGCTAGTGGTTCCACGGACAGGGAGGCAGATACGCAGTATTTT.

In its sample, this clonotype was seen a few times. V gene TRBV5-1 combines with J gene TRBJ2-7; 9 bases align to TRBD1. In germline, CDR1 is SGHRS, CDR2 YFSETQ. The CDR3 consists of 16 residues. V lost 2 bases and J lost 5; bases outside the gene matches: 11. CDR3 in amino acids: CASSLTPRQGGHEQYF. CDR3 bases: TGCGCCAGCAGCTTAACCCCGCGACAGGGGGGACACGAGCAGTACTTC.

This clonotype was found once. J is TRBJ1-6 and V is TRBV3-1, with D tentatively TRBD1 (6 bases). This CDR3 has 15 amino acids. Trimming left V 5 bases short and J 14 bases short, with 22 bases between. Germline CDR1 reads LGHDT; CDR2 reads YNNKEL (reference sequence). CDR3 residues: CASSSHRVSESALHF. CDR3 DNA sequence: TGTGCCAGCAGCTCCCACAGGGTGTCCGAATCGGCCCTCCACTTT.

The chain couples TRBV20-1 to TRBJ2-3; D is perhaps TRBD2 (6 bases). There are 16 residues in the CDR3. Between the trimmed V and J ends, which lost 5 bases and 2 bases, there was a span of 20 bases. Germline loops: CDR1 DFQATT, CDR2 SNEGSKA (reference sequence). DNA for the CDR3: TGCAGTGCTCCTTCCGGGAGCCTCCTATCCACAGATACGCAGTATTTT. Protein: CSAPSGSLLSTDTQYF.

This clonotype was seen only a few times. This chain joins TRBV27 and TRBJ1-2, with D possibly being TRBD1 (5 bases). Trimming stripped 5 bases from V and 7 bases from J, with 20 bases between. Germline V gene lookup returns CDR1 MNHEY and CDR2 SMNVEV (reference sequence). This CDR3 has 15 amino acids. CDR3 sequence (DNA): TGTGCCAGCAGTCCCACTATCGGGGCAACAAGTGGCTACACCTTC. Translation: CASSPTIGATSGYTF.

This clonotype has only one observation. The gene calls are TRBV30 and TRBJ2-6; the D gene could be TRBD1 or TRBD2 (5 bases each). Germline loops: CDR1 GTSNPN, CDR2 SVGIG (reference sequence). The length of the CDR3 is 14 residues. With 4 bases removed from V and 0 bases from J, the gap between germline ends came to 7 bases. For the CDR3, the DNA is TGTGCCTGGACAGGGAGCTCTGGGGCCAACGTCCTGACTTTC. As protein: CAWTGSSGANVLTF.

The chain links TRBV4-1 to TRBJ1-1; D remains unclear. V gave up 1 base and J gave up 3 bases, with 24 bases separating them. Germline CDR1 and CDR2: MGHRA and YSYEKL. The CDR3 extends over 19 amino acids. The CDR3 DNA follows: TGCGCCAGCAGCCAAGTTGACGTGTACAGTCGGTACGGCGACACTGAAGCTTTCTTT. Protein: CASSQVDVYSRYGDTEAFF.

In its sample, this clonotype was seen a few times. CDR3 nucleotides: TGCAGCGTTGGCAGTTTCAATCAGCCCCAGCATTTT. This translates into CSVGSFNQPQHF. The rearrangement joins TRBV29-1 to TRBJ1-5, with unresolved D. Germline V gene lookup returns CDR1 SQVTM and CDR2 ANQGSEA. V lost 4 bases and J lost 3, with 7 bases in between. The CDR3 has 12 residues. Together with reference TRBV29-1 and TRBJ1-5, the CDR3 gives the full variable domain: SAVISQKPSRDICQRGTSLTIQCQVDSQVTMMFWYRQQPGQSLTLIATANQGSEATYESGFVIDKFPISRPNLTFSTLTVSNMSPEDSSIYLCSVGSFNQPQHFGDGTRLSIL.

V usage is TRBV7-9 and J usage is TRBJ1-1, with D possibly being TRBD1 (6 bases). Germline loops: CDR1 SEHNR, CDR2 FQNEAQ (reference sequence). Trimming cost V 8 bases and J 8 bases, with 15 bases left between them. CDR3 size: 12 residues. The CDR3 spells CASSRGPVEAFF. Here the CDR3 DNA reads TGTGCCAGCTCGCGGGGGCCCGTCGAAGCTTTCTTT.

V is TRBV20-1 and J is TRBJ2-5; D possibly matches TRBD1 or TRBD2 (5 bases each). This CDR3 has 14 residues. Germline CDR1 DFQATT, CDR2 SNEGSKA (reference sequence). V lost 3 bases, J lost 4 bases, and 15 bases lay in between. The CDR3 DNA is TGCAGTGCTAGTTATCGGGCAGGGAGAGAGACCCAGTACTTC. Protein sequence: CSASYRAGRETQYF.

This clonotype has more than one count but fewer than ten. This chain joins TRBV5-1 and TRBJ2-1, with D possibly being TRBD2 (5 bases). Trimming removed 4 bases at V and 9 bases at J, with 20 bases between. CDR3 length equals 15 residues. From germline, CDR1 is SGHRS and CDR2 YFSETQ. CDR3: CASSPHRMQAGEQFF. For the CDR3, the DNA is TGCGCCAGCAGCCCTCACCGAATGCAGGCGGGTGAGCAGTTCTTC.

This sequence joins TRBV7-9 and TRBJ1-1; TRBD1 matches at 8 bases. Trimming at V came to 3 bases and at J to 4 bases, leaving 16 bases not matched to a gene. The germline V gene encodes CDR1 SEHNR and CDR2 FQNEAQ (reference sequence). The CDR3 is made up of 18 amino acids. The CDR3 spells CASSLPITGGMAGTEAFF. For the CDR3, the DNA is TGTGCCAGCAGCTTGCCCATAACAGGGGGAATGGCTGGCACTGAAGCTTTCTTT. Full variable domain (remainder filled in from reference TRBV7-9 and TRBJ1-1): DTGVSQNPRHKITKRGQNVTFRCDPISEHNRLYWYRQTLGQGPEFLTYFQNEAQLEKSRLLSDRFSAERPKGSFSTLEIQRTEQGDSAMYLCASSLPITGGMAGTEAFFGQGTRLTVV.